These T cell receptor beta chains were read from a single sample in a study of glioma-infiltrating T cells after dendritic cell vaccination. Using immunoSEQ multiplex PCR, the repertoire was profiled, and TCRdb retains in-frame clones only, with some absent. The table has tens of thousands of clones, just under 85% seen once. The input for sequencing was blood, taken before dendritic cell vaccination. The receptors originated from a human donor with glioblastoma. The CDR3 runs from the conserved cysteine through the conserved F or W. Each record gives: J gene, clone size, V gene, D gene, CDR3 DNA, CDR3 protein. A D gene is named only where the DNA matches it firmly. Size tells how often a clone was seen (once, few, many) or the class of an expanded clone, and some rows leave it out.

J gene: TRBJ1-2; clone size: NA; V gene: TRBV11-2; D gene: NA; CDR3 DNA: TGTGCCAGCAGCTCGAACAGGGCTACCCACTATGGCTACACCTTC; CDR3 protein: CASSSNRATHYGYTF
J gene: TRBJ2-5; clone size: NA; V gene: TRBV6-5; D gene: TRBD2; CDR3 DNA: TGTGCCAGCGGGCTGGGGGGGGAGACCCAGTACTTC; CDR3 protein: CASGLGGETQYF
J gene: TRBJ1-6; clone size: NA; V gene: TRBV5-4; D gene: NA; CDR3 DNA: TGTGCCAGCAGCTTGGCTAGGGGAGGGAATCCCAATTCACCCCTCCACTTT; CDR3 protein: CASSLARGGNPNSPLHF
J gene: TRBJ2-7; clone size: NA; V gene: TRBV11-2; D gene: NA; CDR3 DNA: TGTGCCAGCAGCTTAGCCAGGATATTCTACGAGCAGTACTTC; CDR3 protein: CASSLARIFYEQYF
J gene: TRBJ1-1; clone size: NA; V gene: TRBV30; D gene: NA; CDR3 DNA: TGTGCCTGGAGTGTGTACGACAGTCATGCTTTCTTT; CDR3 protein: CAWSVYDSHAFF
J gene: TRBJ2-5; clone size: NA; V gene: TRBV9; D gene: NA; CDR3 DNA: TGTGCCAGCAGCGTAGTCGGCGGCCAAGAGACCCAGTACTTC; CDR3 protein: CASSVVGGQETQYF
J gene: TRBJ2-2; clone size: NA; V gene: TRBV30; D gene: TRBD2; CDR3 DNA: TGTGCCTGGACTAGAGCGGGGGGCGGAACCGGGGAGCTGTTTTTT; CDR3 protein: CAWTRAGGGTGELFF
J gene: TRBJ1-4; clone size: NA; V gene: TRBV5-5; D gene: NA; CDR3 DNA: TGTGCCAGCAGGCCGGGAGTAACTAATGAAAAACTGTTTTTT; CDR3 protein: CASRPGVTNEKLFF
J gene: TRBJ2-3; clone size: NA; V gene: TRBV7-8; D gene: TRBD2; CDR3 DNA: TGTGCCAGCAGCCTCCGCGGGGGGGTGCCAGATACGCAGTATTTT; CDR3 protein: CASSLRGGVPDTQYF
J gene: TRBJ2-5; clone size: NA; V gene: TRBV7-9; D gene: TRBD2; CDR3 DNA: TGTGCCAGCAGCTCCAACGCCCGGGGGGGGTTGGAGACCCAGTACTTC; CDR3 protein: CASSSNARGGLETQYF
J gene: TRBJ1-2; clone size: NA; V gene: TRBV7-6; D gene: TRBD1; CDR3 DNA: TGTGCCAGCAGCCATGACGGACGACAGGGGAATGGCTACACTTTC; CDR3 protein: CASSHDGRQGNGYTF
J gene: TRBJ1-4; clone size: few; V gene: TRBV6-1; D gene: NA; CDR3 DNA: TGTGCCAGCCTCAGGGGAGAAAAACTGTTTTTT; CDR3 protein: CASLRGEKLFF
J gene: TRBJ1-2; clone size: NA; V gene: TRBV7-2; D gene: NA; CDR3 DNA: TGTGCCAGCAGCTCCCTTGGGGGGGTCGAGGGCTACACCTTC; CDR3 protein: CASSSLGGVEGYTF
J gene: TRBJ2-2; clone size: NA; V gene: TRBV10-3; D gene: TRBD1; CDR3 DNA: TGTGCCATCAGGGACAGGGAAGGCGGGGAGCTGTTTTTT; CDR3 protein: CAIRDREGGELFF
J gene: TRBJ2-7; clone size: once; V gene: TRBV5-1; D gene: TRBD1; CDR3 DNA: TGCGCCAGCAGCGTGGACAGGGCCTACGAGCAGTACTTC; CDR3 protein: CASSVDRAYEQYF
J gene: TRBJ1-1; clone size: NA; V gene: TRBV10-3; D gene: NA; CDR3 DNA: TGTGCCATCAGTTCTGTTGCCCTAAACACTGAAGCTTTCTTT; CDR3 protein: CAISSVALNTEAFF
J gene: TRBJ2-7; clone size: NA; V gene: TRBV30; D gene: TRBD2; CDR3 DNA: TGTGCCTGGAGTTCCCTAGCGGGCTACGAGCAGTACTTC; CDR3 protein: CAWSSLAGYEQYF
J gene: TRBJ2-3; clone size: NA; V gene: TRBV6-1; D gene: NA; CDR3 DNA: TGTGCCAGCCGGAGGATTGAAGGCACAGATACGCAGTATTTT; CDR3 protein: CASRRIEGTDTQYF
J gene: TRBJ1-6; clone size: NA; V gene: TRBV5-6; D gene: NA; CDR3 DNA: TGTGCCAGCAGTCTTACAGGGAATAATTCCCCCCTCCACTTT; CDR3 protein: CASSLTGNNSPLHF
J gene: TRBJ2-2; clone size: NA; V gene: TRBV7-7; D gene: NA; CDR3 DNA: TGTGCTAGCAGCCAAGGACAGAACACCGGGGAGCTGTTTTTT; CDR3 protein: CASSQGQNTGELFF
J gene: TRBJ2-1; clone size: NA; V gene: TRBV7-9; D gene: NA; CDR3 DNA: TGTGCCAGCAGCGGGTGGGAAGGGAGCTCCTACAATGAGCAGTTCTTC; CDR3 protein: CASSGWEGSSYNEQFF
J gene: TRBJ1-2; clone size: NA; V gene: TRBV18; D gene: TRBD1; CDR3 DNA: TGTGCCAGCTCACCACGCCAGGGGGCAGCGTATGGCTACACCTTC; CDR3 protein: CASSPRQGAAYGYTF
J gene: TRBJ2-3; clone size: NA; V gene: TRBV29-1; D gene: NA; CDR3 DNA: TGCAGCGTTGTCGGACAGACCACCACAGATACGCAGTATTTT; CDR3 protein: CSVVGQTTTDTQYF
J gene: TRBJ1-2; clone size: few; V gene: TRBV11-2; D gene: NA; CDR3 DNA: TGTGCCAGCAGCTTCACAAACACAGCGGGGGCCTATGGCTACACCTTC; CDR3 protein: CASSFTNTAGAYGYTF
J gene: TRBJ2-2; clone size: NA; V gene: TRBV12-5; D gene: NA; CDR3 DNA: TGTGCTAGTGGTTTGGTCGGGAACACCGGGGAGCTGTTTTTT; CDR3 protein: CASGLVGNTGELFF
J gene: TRBJ2-7; clone size: NA; V gene: TRBV7-6; D gene: TRBD2; CDR3 DNA: TGTGCCAGCAGCTGGACTAGCGGGGGGGGTGAGCAGTACTTC; CDR3 protein: CASSWTSGGGEQYF
J gene: TRBJ1-5; clone size: NA; V gene: TRBV15; D gene: NA; CDR3 DNA: TGTGCCACCAGCAGCCTTCGGGGGGGCAATCAGCCCCAGCATTTT; CDR3 protein: CATSSLRGGNQPQHF
J gene: TRBJ2-5; clone size: NA; V gene: TRBV6-5; D gene: NA; CDR3 DNA: TGTGCCAGCAGTTACTCACAGCAAGAGACCCAGTACTTC; CDR3 protein: CASSYSQQETQYF
J gene: TRBJ1-5; clone size: NA; V gene: TRBV18; D gene: TRBD1; CDR3 DNA: TGTGCCAGCGGGACAGGGATGAGGGGGCTAGGCAATCAGCCCCAGCATTTT; CDR3 protein: CASGTGMRGLGNQPQHF
J gene: TRBJ1-5; clone size: NA; V gene: TRBV27; D gene: NA; CDR3 DNA: TGTGCCAGCAGACGACAGGCAGATAATCAGCCCCAGCATTTT; CDR3 protein: CASRRQADNQPQHF
J gene: TRBJ2-7; clone size: NA; V gene: TRBV9; D gene: TRBD2; CDR3 DNA: TGTGCCAGCAGTCCGACTAGCGGGGGGGCAGGGCACGAGCAGTACTTC; CDR3 protein: CASSPTSGGAGHEQYF
J gene: TRBJ2-1; clone size: NA; V gene: TRBV7-2; D gene: TRBD2; CDR3 DNA: TGTGCCAGCAGCGTGACTAGCGGGGGTAGTGATGAGCAGTTCTTC; CDR3 protein: CASSVTSGGSDEQFF